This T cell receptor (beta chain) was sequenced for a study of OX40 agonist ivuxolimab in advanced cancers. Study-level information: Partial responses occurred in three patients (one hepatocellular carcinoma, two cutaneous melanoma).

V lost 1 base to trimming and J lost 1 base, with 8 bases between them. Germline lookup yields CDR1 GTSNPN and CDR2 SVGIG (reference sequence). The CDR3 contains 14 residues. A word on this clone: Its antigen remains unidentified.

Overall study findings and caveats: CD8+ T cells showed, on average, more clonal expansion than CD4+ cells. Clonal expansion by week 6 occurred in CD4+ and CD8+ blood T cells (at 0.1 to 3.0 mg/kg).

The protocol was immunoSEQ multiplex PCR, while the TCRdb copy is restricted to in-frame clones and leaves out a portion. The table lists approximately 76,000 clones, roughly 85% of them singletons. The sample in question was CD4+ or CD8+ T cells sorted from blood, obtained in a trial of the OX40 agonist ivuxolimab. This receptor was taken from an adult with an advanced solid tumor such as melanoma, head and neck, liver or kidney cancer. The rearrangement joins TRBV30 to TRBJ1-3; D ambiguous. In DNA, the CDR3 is TGTGCCTGGAGTGACTGGAGATCTGGAAACACCATATATTTT. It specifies CAWSDWRSGNTIYF.